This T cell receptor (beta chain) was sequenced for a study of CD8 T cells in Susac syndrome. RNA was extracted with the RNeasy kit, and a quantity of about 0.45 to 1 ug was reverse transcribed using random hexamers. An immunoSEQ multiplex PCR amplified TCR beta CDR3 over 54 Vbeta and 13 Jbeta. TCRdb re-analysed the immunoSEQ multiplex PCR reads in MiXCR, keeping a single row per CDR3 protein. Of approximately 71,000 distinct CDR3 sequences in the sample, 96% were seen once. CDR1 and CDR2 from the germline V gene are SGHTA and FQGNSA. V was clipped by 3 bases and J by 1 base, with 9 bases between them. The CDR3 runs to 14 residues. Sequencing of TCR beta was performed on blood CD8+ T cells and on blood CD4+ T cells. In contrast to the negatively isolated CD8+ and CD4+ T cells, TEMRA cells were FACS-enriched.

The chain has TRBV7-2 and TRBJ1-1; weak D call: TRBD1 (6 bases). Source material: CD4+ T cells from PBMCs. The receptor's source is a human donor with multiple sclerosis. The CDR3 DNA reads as TGTGCCAGCAGCTTCCAGGACAGGAACACTGAAGCTTTCTTT. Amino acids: CASSFQDRNTEAFF.